This T cell receptor beta chain was observed in a study of spatial heterogeneity in lung cancer. Across the whole study: There were consistently more beta-chain sequences detected than alpha-chain sequences. Raw sequencing reads included, on average, more than ten appearances of each unique TCR and UMI combination.

Time point denoted: sample taken at primary tumor resection. Material for sequencing was whole RNA from tumor, nontumor lung or frozen PBMC, left unsorted. This clonotype came up many times. TCRdb called the 5' RACE reads again in MiXCR, with one record for every CDR3 protein. The table has several thousand distinct CDR3 sequences, 7.8% seen once. Source: PBMCs, taken at surgery. This clonotype originated in a female donor with early-stage non-small cell lung cancer.

The CDR3 here is CSARDRTGGATDTGELFF. The DNA for the CDR3 is TGCAGTGCTAGAGATAGGACAGGGGGCGCGACGGACACCGGGGAGCTGTTTTTT. This chain joins TRBV20-1 and TRBJ2-2; 11 bases are a match to TRBD1. Germline V gives CDR1 DFQATT, CDR2 SNEGSKA (reference sequence). The CDR3 runs 18 residues. V lost 0 bases to trimming and J lost 3 bases; unmatched junction nucleotides: 9.